These 23 T cell receptor beta chains were all obtained from the same sample, sequenced in a study of cytomegalovirus exposure and HLA in healthy donors. The PCR made use of 60 Vbeta and 13 Jbeta primers. The table came from immunoSEQ multiplex PCR; TCRdb's copy has only in-frame clones and leaves some out. Seen here are 150,000 to 200,000 clones, roughly 73% observed once, and the top ten hold around 1.5%. Source material: PBMCs. All receptors derive from a woman aged 25 to 39 in good health and CMV-seronegative.

The genes are TRBV4-2 and TRBJ1-2; D gene uncertain. Trimming stripped 0 bases from V and 2 bases from J, with 10 bases between. The CDR3 has 15 residues. Germline V gene lookup returns CDR1 LGHNA and CDR2 YNFKEQ. The CDR3 coding sequence is TGTGCCAGCAGCCAAGACCCTAGCCCGAACTATGGCTACACCTTC. Residues: CASSQDPSPNYGYTF.

V gene TRBV2 combines with J gene TRBJ1-1, with D tentatively TRBD1 (6 bases). CDR3 length: 13 amino acids. CDR1 SNHLY and CDR2 FYNNEI come from the germline V gene. The V end lost 7 bases, the J end lost 0 bases, and 9 bases lay between the germline ends. CDR3 bases: TGTGCCAGCAACGGACAGATGAACACTGAAGCTTTCTTT. The encoded protein is CASNGQMNTEAFF.

CDR3 in amino acids: CASSPGTGSLYTF. As DNA, the CDR3 is TGTGCCAGCAGTCCCGGGACAGGGTCGCTCTACACCTTC. The gene calls are TRBV6-5 and TRBJ1-2, with 9 bases fitting TRBD1. In germline, CDR1 is MNHEY, CDR2 SVGAGI. This CDR3 has 13 residues. J was trimmed by 10 bases and V by 5 bases; bases with no gene match: 8.

This clone was picked up one time. The rearrangement uses TRBV9 and TRBJ2-7; the D gene is possibly TRBD1 (5 bases). The CDR3 sequence is 13 residues long. Germline loops: CDR1 SGDLS, CDR2 YYNGEE. V lost 0 bases and J lost 6, with 10 bases in between. The chain's CDR3 is CASSVDLTAEQYF. CDR3 DNA: TGTGCCAGCAGCGTAGATTTGACAGCCGAGCAGTACTTC.

About this clone itself: The junction differs from germline at one of its ends, possibly a read error. The chain combines TRBV6-4 with TRBJ2-1; D call uncertain. Germline assignment: CDR1 MRHNA and CDR2 SNTAGT. CDR3 size: 13 residues. CDR3 loop: CVSSEATHNEQFF. The DNA for the CDR3 is TGTGTCAGCAGTGAAGCCACCCACAATGAGCAGTTCTTC.

The chain carries TRBV6-6 and TRBJ2-4; D might be TRBD1 (6 bases). The ends were cut back, 6 bases at V and 6 bases at J, with 12 bases in the middle. Germline assignment: CDR1 MNHNY and CDR2 SVGAGI (reference sequence). The CDR3 runs to 13 residues. The CDR3 coding sequence is TGTGCCAGCAGCAACATAGGGGGAAACATTCAGTACTTC. It translates to CASSNIGGNIQYF.

This chain connects TRBV30 to TRBJ1-4; the D is unclear. V lost 3 bases, J lost 4 bases, and 12 bases lay in between. Per the germline V gene, CDR1 is GTSNPN and CDR2 is SVGIG (reference sequence). The CDR3 contains 14 residues. This CDR3 is CAWSERLDNEKLFF. DNA for the CDR3: TGTGCCTGGAGCGAGCGATTGGATAATGAAAAACTGTTTTTT.

The chain is built from TRBV13 and TRBJ1-1; 7 bases are a match to TRBD1. The germline gives CDR1 PRHDT, CDR2 FYEKMQ (reference sequence). V was clipped by 2 bases and J by 4 bases; unmatched bases: 4. This CDR3 is built from 14 residues. This CDR3 is CASSLYSGGTEAFF. The CDR3 DNA sequence: TGTGCCAGCAGCTTATATTCAGGGGGCACTGAAGCTTTCTTT.

The J gene is TRBJ2-7, the V gene TRBV29-1, with D perhaps matching TRBD1 (6 bases). In germline, CDR1 is SQVTM, CDR2 ANQGSEA. Trimming took 4 bases from V and 0 from J, leaving 13 bases between them. The CDR3 covers 14 residues. The CDR3 nucleotides read TGCAGCGTTGGGACAGACCTCAGCTCCTACGAGCAGTACTTC. Translated, it gives CSVGTDLSSYEQYF.

The chain is built from TRBV12-5 and TRBJ1-5, with 10 bases lining up with TRBD1. Germline V gene sequence: CDR1 LGHNT, CDR2 FRNRAP. With V trimmed by 1 base and J by 9 bases, 12 bases remained unmatched. The CDR3 length is 17 residues. In nucleotides, the CDR3 is TGTGCTAGTGGTTTGGGGAGGGGGACAGGGGACGTTCGGCCCCAGCATTTT. Amino acids: CASGLGRGTGDVRPQHF. Supplemented by reference TRBV12-5 and TRBJ1-5, the full variable domain reads DARVTQTPRHKVTEMGQEVTMRCQPILGHNTVFWYRQTMMQGLELLAYFRNRAPLDDSGMPKDRFSAEMPDATLATLKIQPSEPRDSAVYFCASGLGRGTGDVRPQHFGDGTRLSIL.

This chain connects TRBV5-1 to TRBJ2-3; TRBD2 aligns across 9 bases. The CDR3 loop spans 15 amino acids. The germline V gene has CDR1 SGHRS and CDR2 YFSETQ. V trimming: 2 bases; J trimming: 2 bases; junction bases outside the gene matches: 3. The CDR3 spells CASSLPGLATDTQYF. The CDR3 DNA reads TGCGCCAGCAGCTTACCGGGACTAGCCACAGATACGCAGTATTTT. The entire variable domain, with the rest obtained from reference TRBV5-1 and TRBJ2-3, is as follows: KAGVTQTPRYLIKTRGQQVTLSCSPISGHRSVSWYQQTPGQGLQFLFEYFSETQRNKGNFPGRFSGRQFSNSRSEMNVSTLELGDSALYLCASSLPGLATDTQYFGPGTRLTVL.

The chain carries TRBV10-1 and TRBJ1-4, with D perhaps matching TRBD1 (5 bases). From germline, CDR1 is WNHNN and CDR2 SYGVQD (reference sequence). The V end was cut by 11 bases, the J end by 12 bases, with 16 bases between. The CDR3 sequence is 11 residues long. The CDR3 sequence is CAGAVRGELFF. Written as DNA, the CDR3 is TGCGCCGGTGCAGTAAGGGGCGAACTGTTTTTT.

This chain uses TRBV27 with TRBJ1-6; no clear D. There are 14 residues in the CDR3. V was trimmed by 6 bases and J by 1 base, leaving 7 bases between them. The germline CDR1 and CDR2 sequences are MNHEY and SMNVEV (reference sequence). Here the CDR3 DNA reads TGTGCCAGCAGGACTAGATCCTATAATTCACCCCTCCACTTT. It translates to CASRTRSYNSPLHF.

The chain combines TRBV19 with TRBJ2-1; 12 bases map to TRBD2. CDR3 length equals 16 residues. V lost 1 base, J lost 9 bases, and 7 bases stayed unmatched. Germline CDR1 is LNHDA and CDR2 is SQIVND (reference sequence). DNA for the CDR3: TGTGCCAGTAGTATAGGGCTAGCGGGGGGGCTGGCTGAGCAGTTCTTC. Residues: CASSIGLAGGLAEQFF.

This clone has just a few counts. V gene TRBV6-1 combines with J gene TRBJ1-1; 9 bases are shared with TRBD1. The CDR3 totals 15 residues. CDR1 and CDR2 from the germline V gene are MNHNS and SASEGT. V was pared by 3 bases and J by 1 base, with 3 bases of the junction left unmatched. Written as DNA, the CDR3 is TGTGCCAGCAGTGACCAGACAGGGGGGAACACTGAAGCTTTCTTT. Its translation: CASSDQTGGNTEAFF.

The chain couples TRBV25-1 to TRBJ2-3, with 8 nucleotides matching TRBD2. The CDR3 is 17 amino acids. CDR1 is MGHDK and CDR2 is SYGVNS in the germline V gene. With 8 bases clipped from V and 5 bases from J, the junction kept 18 bases outside the gene matches. The CDR3 spells CASAHRGGGRVVDTQYF. The CDR3 coding sequence is TGTGCCAGCGCCCATCGGGGGGGAGGCAGGGTAGTAGATACGCAGTATTTT.

This chain's CDR3 is CASSLVRGGLNGELFF. Written as DNA, the CDR3 is TGTGCCAGCAGCTTGGTACGGGGGGGCCTTAACGGGGAGCTGTTTTTT. The chain joins TRBV5-4 to TRBJ2-2; TRBD2 matches at 8 bases. The CDR3 runs 16 residues. The junction had 8 bases not matched to a gene; V was cut back by 0 bases and J by 7 bases. The V gene's germline CDR1 is SGHNT and CDR2 YYREEE (reference sequence). The whole variable domain, filled in from reference TRBV5-4 and TRBJ2-2, reads ETGVTQSPTHLIKTRGQQVTLRCSSQSGHNTVSWYQQALGQGPQFIFQYYREEENGRGNFPPRFSGLQFPNYSSELNVNALELDDSALYLCASSLVRGGLNGELFFGEGSRLTVL.

This clone was seen many times. V gene TRBV18 combines with J gene TRBJ2-7; no definite D call. The CDR3 has 15 amino acids. Germline CDR1 is KGHSH and CDR2 is LQKENI. The V end lost 3 bases, the J end lost 2 bases, and 14 bases lay between the germline ends. As DNA, the CDR3 is TGTGCCAGCTCACCCCCGGGTAGTTCTACCTACGAGCAGTACTTC. Encoded protein: CASSPPGSSTYEQYF. Variable domain in full (rest from reference TRBV18 and TRBJ2-7): NAGVMQNPRHLVRRRGQEARLRCSPMKGHSHVYWYRQLPEEGLKFMVYLQKENIIDESGMPKERFSAEFPKEGPSILRIQQVVRGDSAAYFCASSPPGSSTYEQYFGPGTRLTVT.

The chain has TRBV5-6 and TRBJ2-5, with D unclear. Gene TRBJ2-7 matches the end of the DNA better, so the J call may be wrong. CDR1 and CDR2 from the germline V gene are SGHDT and YYEEEE. This CDR3 is 16 amino acids long. DNA of the CDR3: TGTGCCAGCAGCTCAATGGCGGCCCTGAGCTCCTACGAGCAGTACTTC. This gives the protein CASSSMAALSSYEQYF.

The chain carries TRBV19 and TRBJ2-1; unclear D gene. CDR1 LNHDA and CDR2 SQIVND come from the germline V gene (reference sequence). The V and J ends lost 5 bases and 7 bases respectively, with 9 bases between them. CDR3 size: 12 residues. The CDR3: CASSVARNEQFF. The CDR3 coding sequence is TGTGCCAGTAGTGTGGCGAGGAATGAGCAGTTCTTC.

The chain carries TRBV28 and TRBJ1-5, with D perhaps matching TRBD1 (6 bases). The germline gives CDR1 MDHEN, CDR2 SYDVKM. The V end lost 6 bases, the J end lost 4 bases, and 19 bases lay between the germline ends. The CDR3 runs to 16 residues. The CDR3: CASRRGGGADNQPQHF. The CDR3 nucleotides are TGTGCCAGCAGGCGAGGAGGGGGGGCCGATAATCAGCCCCAGCATTTT.

The CDR3 reads CASSLVREQFF. The DNA of the CDR3 is TGCGCCAGCAGCTTGGTTCGGGAGCAGTTCTTC. The genes are TRBV5-1 and TRBJ2-1, with D unresolved. Trimming took 0 bases from V and 10 from J, leaving 5 bases between them. Germline CDR1 and CDR2: SGHRS and YFSETQ. CDR3 size: 11 residues. The whole variable domain, filled in from reference TRBV5-1 and TRBJ2-1, reads KAGVTQTPRYLIKTRGQQVTLSCSPISGHRSVSWYQQTPGQGLQFLFEYFSETQRNKGNFPGRFSGRQFSNSRSEMNVSTLELGDSALYLCASSLVREQFFGPGTRLTVL.

The sample holds a few counts of this clone. The J gene is TRBJ1-1, the V gene TRBV7-6; TRBD1 matches 7 bases. The CDR3 totals 18 residues. V trimming: 1 base; J trimming: 0 bases; junction bases outside the gene matches: 11. Germline CDR1 is SGHVS and CDR2 is FNYEAQ. The CDR3 loop is CASSLGPAGGLMNTEAFF. As DNA, the CDR3 is TGTGCCAGCAGCTTAGGGCCAGCAGGGGGTTTAATGAACACTGAAGCTTTCTTT.